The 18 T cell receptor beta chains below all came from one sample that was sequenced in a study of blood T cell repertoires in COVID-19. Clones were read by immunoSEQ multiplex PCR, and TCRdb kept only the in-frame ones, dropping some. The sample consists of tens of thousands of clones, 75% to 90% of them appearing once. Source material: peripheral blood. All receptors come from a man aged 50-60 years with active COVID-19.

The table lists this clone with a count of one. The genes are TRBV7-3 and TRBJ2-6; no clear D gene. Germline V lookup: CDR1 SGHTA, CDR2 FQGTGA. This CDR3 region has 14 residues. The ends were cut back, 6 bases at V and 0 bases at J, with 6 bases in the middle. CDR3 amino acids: CASSAISGANVLTF. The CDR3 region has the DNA TGTGCCAGCAGTGCGATCTCTGGGGCCAACGTCCTGACTTTC.

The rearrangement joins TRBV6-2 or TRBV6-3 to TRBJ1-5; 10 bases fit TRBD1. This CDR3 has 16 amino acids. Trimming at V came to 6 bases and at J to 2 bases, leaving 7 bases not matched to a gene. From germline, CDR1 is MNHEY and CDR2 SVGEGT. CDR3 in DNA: TGTGCCAGCAGCGACAGGGGGCGTCTTGGCAATCAGCCCCAGCATTTT. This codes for CASSDRGRLGNQPQHF.

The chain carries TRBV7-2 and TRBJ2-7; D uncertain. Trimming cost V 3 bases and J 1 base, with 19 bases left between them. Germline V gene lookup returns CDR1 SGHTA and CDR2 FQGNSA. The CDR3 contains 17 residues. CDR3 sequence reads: CASSFRISERRSYEQYF. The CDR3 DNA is TGTGCCAGCAGCTTTAGGATCAGCGAAAGGAGATCCTACGAGCAGTACTTC.

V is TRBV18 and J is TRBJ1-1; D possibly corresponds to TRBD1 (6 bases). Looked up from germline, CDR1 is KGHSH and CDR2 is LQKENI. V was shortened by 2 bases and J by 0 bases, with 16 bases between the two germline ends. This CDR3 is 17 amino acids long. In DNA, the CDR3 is TGTGCCAGCTCACCAAGGATTACCCGACAGGTGAACACTGAAGCTTTCTTT. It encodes CASSPRITRQVNTEAFF.

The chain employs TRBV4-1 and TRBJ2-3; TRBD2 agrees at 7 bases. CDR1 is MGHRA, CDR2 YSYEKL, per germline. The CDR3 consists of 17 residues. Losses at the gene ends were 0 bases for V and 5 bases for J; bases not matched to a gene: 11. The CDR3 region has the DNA TGCGCCAGCAGCCAAGACCCCGCCAGCGGGGCCGGAGATACGCAGTATTTT. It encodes CASSQDPASGAGDTQYF.

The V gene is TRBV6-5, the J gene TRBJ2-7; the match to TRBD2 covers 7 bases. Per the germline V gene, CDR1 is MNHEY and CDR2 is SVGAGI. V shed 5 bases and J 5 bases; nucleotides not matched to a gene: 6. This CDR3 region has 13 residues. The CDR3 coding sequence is TGTGCCAGCAGTCTAAACCGGGGGGACGAGCAGTACTTC. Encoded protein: CASSLNRGDEQYF.

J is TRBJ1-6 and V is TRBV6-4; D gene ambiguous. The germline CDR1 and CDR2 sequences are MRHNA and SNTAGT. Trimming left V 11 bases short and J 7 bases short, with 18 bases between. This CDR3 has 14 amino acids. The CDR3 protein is CASAPEAGNSPLHF. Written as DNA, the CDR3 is TGTGCCTCCGCTCCGGAGGCGGGAAATTCACCCCTCCACTTT.

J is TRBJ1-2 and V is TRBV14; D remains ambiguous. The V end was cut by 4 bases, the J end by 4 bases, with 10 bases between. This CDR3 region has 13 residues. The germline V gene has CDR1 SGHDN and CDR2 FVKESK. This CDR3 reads CASSLDWSYGYTF. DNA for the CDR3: TGTGCCAGCAGCCTTGACTGGTCCTATGGCTACACCTTC.

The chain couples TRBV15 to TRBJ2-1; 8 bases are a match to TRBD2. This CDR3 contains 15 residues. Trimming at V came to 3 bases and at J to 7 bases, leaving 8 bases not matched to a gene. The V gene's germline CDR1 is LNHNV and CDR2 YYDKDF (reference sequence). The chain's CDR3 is CATSRPGLVLNEQFF. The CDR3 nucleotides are TGTGCCACCAGCAGGCCGGGACTAGTCTTAAATGAGCAGTTCTTC.

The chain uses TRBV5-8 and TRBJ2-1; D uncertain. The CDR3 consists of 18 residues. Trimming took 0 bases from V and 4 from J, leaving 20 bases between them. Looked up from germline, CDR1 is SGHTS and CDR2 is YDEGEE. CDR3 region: CASSLAQRSFLTYNEQFF. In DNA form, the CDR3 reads TGTGCCAGCAGCTTGGCCCAGAGGAGTTTTTTAACTTACAATGAGCAGTTCTTC.

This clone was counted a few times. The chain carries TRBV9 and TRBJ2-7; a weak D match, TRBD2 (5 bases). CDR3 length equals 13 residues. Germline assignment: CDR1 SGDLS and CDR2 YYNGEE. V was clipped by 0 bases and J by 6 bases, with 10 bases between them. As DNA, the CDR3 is TGTGCCAGCAGCGTAGCGTCTAGCAGCGAGCAGTACTTC. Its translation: CASSVASSSEQYF.

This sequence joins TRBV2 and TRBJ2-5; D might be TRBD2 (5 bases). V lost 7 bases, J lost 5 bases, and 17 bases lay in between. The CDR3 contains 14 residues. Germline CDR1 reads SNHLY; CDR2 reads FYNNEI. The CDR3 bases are TGTGCCAGCAAGGTCGGTTCAACGGGGGAGACCCAGTACTTC. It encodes CASKVGSTGETQYF.

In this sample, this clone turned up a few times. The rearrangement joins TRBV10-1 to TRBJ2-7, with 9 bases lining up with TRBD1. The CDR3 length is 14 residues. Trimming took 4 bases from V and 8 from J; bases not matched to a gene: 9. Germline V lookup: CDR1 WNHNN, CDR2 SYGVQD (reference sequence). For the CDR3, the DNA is TGCGCCAGCAGTGCCACGACAGGGGGAGGAAAGCAGTACTTC. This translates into CASSATTGGGKQYF.

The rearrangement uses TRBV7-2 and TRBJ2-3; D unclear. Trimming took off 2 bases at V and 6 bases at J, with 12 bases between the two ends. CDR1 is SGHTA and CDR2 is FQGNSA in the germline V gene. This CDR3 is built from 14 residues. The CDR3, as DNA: TGTGCCAGCAGCTTAAGTCACTCCAGGGATACGCAGTATTTT. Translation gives CASSLSHSRDTQYF.

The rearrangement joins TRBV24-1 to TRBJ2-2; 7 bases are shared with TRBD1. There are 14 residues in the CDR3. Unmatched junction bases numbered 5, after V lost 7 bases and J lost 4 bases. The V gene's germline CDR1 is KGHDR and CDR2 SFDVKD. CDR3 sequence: CATRRGQGTGELFF. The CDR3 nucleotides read TGTGCCACCAGGAGGGGGCAGGGCACCGGGGAGCTGTTTTTT.

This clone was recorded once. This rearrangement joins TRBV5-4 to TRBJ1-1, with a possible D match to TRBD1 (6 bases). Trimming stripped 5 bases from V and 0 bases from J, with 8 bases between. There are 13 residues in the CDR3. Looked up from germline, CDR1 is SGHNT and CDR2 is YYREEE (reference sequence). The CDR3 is CASREGVNTEAFF. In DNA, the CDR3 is TGTGCCAGCAGAGAGGGGGTGAACACTGAAGCTTTCTTT.

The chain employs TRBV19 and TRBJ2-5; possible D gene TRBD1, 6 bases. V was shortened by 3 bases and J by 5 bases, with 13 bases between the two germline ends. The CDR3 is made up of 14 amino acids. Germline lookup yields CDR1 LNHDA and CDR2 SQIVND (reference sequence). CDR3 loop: CASSIYQGTETQYF. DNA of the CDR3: TGTGCCAGTAGTATTTATCAGGGGACGGAGACCCAGTACTTC. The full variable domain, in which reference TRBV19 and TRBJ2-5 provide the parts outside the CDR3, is DGGITQSPKYLFRKEGQNVTLSCEQNLNHDAMYWYRQDPGQGLRLIYYSQIVNDFQKGDIAEGYSVSREKKESFPLTVTSAQKNPTAFYLCASSIYQGTETQYFGPGTRLLVL.

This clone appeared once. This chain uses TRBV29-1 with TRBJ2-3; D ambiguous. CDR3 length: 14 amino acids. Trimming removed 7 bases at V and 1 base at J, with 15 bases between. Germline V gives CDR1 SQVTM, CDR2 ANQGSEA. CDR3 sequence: CSASRSTGTDTQYF. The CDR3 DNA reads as TGCAGCGCCTCCCGGTCTACAGGCACAGATACGCAGTATTTT.